A selection of T cell receptor beta chains follows, all from one sample in a study of blood T cell repertoires in COVID-19. Generated by immunoSEQ multiplex PCR, the TCRdb table keeps only in-frame clones and is missing some. The sample includes 190,000 or so clones, about 83% seen only once; the top ten take 0.85% to 0.95%. The sample consisted of peripheral blood. These receptors were obtained from a woman younger than 35 who had recovered from COVID-19. Both conserved end residues are part of each CDR3. D genes are given only for firm matches. Some rows have no size entry. The others give once, few or many, or a class for an expanded clone.

d_call	v_call	clone_size	j_call	cdr3_nt	cdr3_aa
-	TRBV6-6	-	TRBJ1-5	TGTGCCAGCATCGCGACTCCCTATAGCAATCAGCCCCAGCATTTT	CASIATPYSNQPQHF
TRBD2	TRBV18	many	TRBJ2-1	TGTGCCAGCTCTTTGTCTTGGACTAGCGAAGGCGAGCAGTTCTTC	CASSLSWTSEGEQFF
-	TRBV2	-	TRBJ1-2	TGTGCCAGCATGCCCATGAGAGGGGGTGCTGGCTACACCTTC	CASMPMRGGAGYTF
-	TRBV12-3/TRBV12-4	-	TRBJ1-5	TGTGCCAGCAGTTTGGACATCCATCAGCCCCAGCATTTT	CASSLDIHQPQHF
-	TRBV18	-	TRBJ2-7	TGTGCCAGCTCACTTTCCAGGACAGTCTACGAGCAGTACTTC	CASSLSRTVYEQYF
TRBD2	TRBV7-3	-	TRBJ2-1	TGTGCCAGCAGCTTAAGCAGCGGGGGAATGCAGTTCTTC	CASSLSSGGMQFF
-	TRBV3-1/TRBV3-2	-	TRBJ2-3	TGTGCCAGCCCCCTATCTAGCCGTAGGGTGGATACGCAGTATTTT	CASPLSSRRVDTQYF
TRBD1	TRBV7-6	-	TRBJ2-1	TGTGCCAGCAGCACACTCCCCGTAGGACAGGGGAACAATGAGCAGTTCTTC	CASSTLPVGQGNNEQFF
-	TRBV6-5	-	TRBJ2-3	TGTGCCAGCAGTCGACTAGTCGTCACAGATACGCAGTATTTT	CASSRLVVTDTQYF
TRBD1	TRBV18	once	TRBJ1-5	TGTGCCAGCTCCCCGACAGGGTTAAGCAATCAGCCCCAGCATTTT	CASSPTGLSNQPQHF
-	TRBV2	-	TRBJ1-5	TGTGCCAGCAGACTCAGGGATCATAGCAATCAGCCCCAGCATTTT	CASRLRDHSNQPQHF
-	TRBV1	-	TRBJ2-7	TGCACCAGCAGCCAGGGCAAGCGGGGAGTTTACGAGCAGTACTTC	CTSSQGKRGVYEQYF
TRBD1	TRBV4-3	-	TRBJ1-5	TGCGCCAGCAGCCAAGACAGGGGGGAGAATCAGCCCCAGCATTTT	CASSQDRGENQPQHF
-	TRBV29-1	-	TRBJ1-1	TGCAGCGTTGCCAGGCTGAACACTGAAGCTTTCTTT	CSVARLNTEAFF
-	TRBV12-3/TRBV12-4	-	TRBJ2-1	TGTGCCAGCAGCGACGGACAATACAATGAGCAGTTCTTC	CASSDGQYNEQFF
-	TRBV7-9	-	TRBJ1-6	TGTGCCAGCAGCTTAGGAGAAAAAGGGGCCCTCCACTTT	CASSLGEKGALHF
-	TRBV3-1/TRBV3-2	-	TRBJ2-1	TGTGCCAGCAGCCGGCGCGGGGCGGCGGGCAATGAGCAGTTCTTC	CASSRRGAAGNEQFF
-	TRBV7-9	-	TRBJ1-5	TGTGCCAGCAGCGAACAGGCCTCGAACAATCAGCCCCAGCATTTT	CASSEQASNNQPQHF
TRBD1	TRBV18	-	TRBJ2-2	TGTGCCAGCTCACCATTAACACAGGGGCCCGGGGAGCTGTTTTTT	CASSPLTQGPGELFF
TRBD1	TRBV5-6	-	TRBJ1-2	TGTGCCAGCAGCCCTCAGGGGGACGGCTACACCTTC	CASSPQGDGYTF
-	TRBV4-1	-	TRBJ2-7	TGCGCCAGCAGCCAAGACGCGTCCTCCTACGAGCAGTACTTC	CASSQDASSYEQYF
-	TRBV5-6	-	TRBJ2-5	TGTGCCAGCAGCTTGCAAGGGGCCGTCCAAGAGACCCAGTACTTC	CASSLQGAVQETQYF
-	TRBV7-2	-	TRBJ2-7	TGTGCCAGCAGCTTAGTTCTGGGGGCGGTCGAGCAGTACTTC	CASSLVLGAVEQYF
-	TRBV7-9	-	TRBJ1-5	TGTGCCAGCAGCTTATTAAATCAGCCCCAGCATTTT	CASSLLNQPQHF
-	TRBV29-1	-	TRBJ1-5	TGCAGCGTTGGAGGAGGGGTGGATCAGCCCCAGCATTTT	CSVGGGVDQPQHF
-	TRBV18	once	TRBJ1-4	TGTGCCAGCTCGCCGGCAGGGTGGACTAGTGAAAAACTGTTTTTT	CASSPAGWTSEKLFF
TRBD1	TRBV5-5	few	TRBJ1-1	TGTGCCAGCAGCCGTAGACAGGGTTCAAACACTGAAGCTTTCTTT	CASSRRQGSNTEAFF
TRBD2	TRBV11-2	once	TRBJ2-1	TGTGCCAGCAGCTCCCCTTGGCGGGAGTACAATGAGCAGTTCTTC	CASSSPWREYNEQFF
-	TRBV18	once	TRBJ2-2	TGTGCCAGCTCACCAAGTTTGGGGCCCGCCTCAGACACCGGGGAGCTGTTTTTT	CASSPSLGPASDTGELFF
-	TRBV25-1	many	TRBJ1-3	TGTGCCAGCAGACCTCCGGGACTCCGGAGCTCTGGAAACACCATATATTTT	CASRPPGLRSSGNTIYF
TRBD1	TRBV7-2	-	TRBJ1-6	TGTGCCAGCAGCTTCCTGGGACAGGCGAATAATTCACCCCTCCACTTT	CASSFLGQANNSPLHF
-	TRBV9	-	TRBJ2-1	TGTGCCAGCAGCGTAGCGGGGAGGGAGCAGTTCTTC	CASSVAGREQFF
TRBD2	TRBV5-4	-	TRBJ2-5	TGTGCCAGCAGCTTGGGTGGTAGCGGGGGGGCGGAGACCCAGTACTTC	CASSLGGSGGAETQYF
TRBD2	TRBV5-6	-	TRBJ2-1	TGTGCCAGCAGCCTGATAGCGGGGGGGCGGAATGAGCAGTTCTTC	CASSLIAGGRNEQFF
-	TRBV7-2	once	TRBJ1-5	TGTGCCAGCAGCTTAGTGGGAGATGGCAATCAGCCCCAGCATTTT	CASSLVGDGNQPQHF
-	TRBV28	few	TRBJ2-1	TGTGCCAGCAGTTCAATCGCCCCACAATTCTTC	CASSSIAPQFF
TRBD2	TRBV28	-	TRBJ2-5	TGTGCCAGCAGTTTATCGGGGGGGGAGAGGGAGACCCAGTACTTC	CASSLSGGERETQYF
-	TRBV5-1	few	TRBJ2-2	TGCGCCAGCGGGGCTGCCGGGGAGCTGTTTTTT	CASGAAGELFF
-	TRBV6-6	few	TRBJ2-3	TGTGCCAGCAAAAGGCTCCTCAAGGGGCGCACAGATACGCAGTATTTT	CASKRLLKGRTDTQYF
TRBD1	TRBV29-1	-	TRBJ2-7	TGCAGCGTTGAGCTGGGACAGGGTTTTTACGAGCAGTACTTC	CSVELGQGFYEQYF
TRBD2	TRBV24-1	-	TRBJ2-1	TGTGCCACCAGTGATTTGACTAGCGGGGACAATGAGCAGTTCTTC	CATSDLTSGDNEQFF
TRBD1	TRBV5-5	-	TRBJ1-2	TGTGCCAGCAGCCGATCGGGACAGGGAGTTGGCTATGGCTACACCTTC	CASSRSGQGVGYGYTF
-	TRBV19	-	TRBJ2-6	TGTGCCAGTAGACTAGCTGGGGCCAACGTCCTGACTTTC	CASRLAGANVLTF
-	TRBV7-2	few	TRBJ2-2	TGTGCCAGCAGCTTAGGTCGGGAGAACACCGGGGAGCTGTTTTTT	CASSLGRENTGELFF
-	TRBV29-1	-	TRBJ2-5	TGCAGCGTCAATCCAGGGTTTCGAGAGACCCAGTACTTC	CSVNPGFRETQYF
-	TRBV7-9	few	TRBJ2-7	TGTGCCAGCAGCTTAGTCACCCCCAGGGCCAACGAGCAGTACTTC	CASSLVTPRANEQYF
-	TRBV2	-	TRBJ2-2	TGTGCCAGCAGTGGTTCAGGGCGTAGCACCGGGGAGCTGTTTTTT	CASSGSGRSTGELFF
TRBD1	TRBV4-3	-	TRBJ2-7	TGCGCCAGCAGCCAAGGTACCGGGACAGGGGCCTTCGAGCAGTACTTC	CASSQGTGTGAFEQYF
TRBD2	TRBV19	-	TRBJ2-1	TGTGCCAGTAGCTCCACGGGAGGGCGCATGGAAGAGCAGTTCTTC	CASSSTGGRMEEQFF
-	TRBV29-1	-	TRBJ2-2	TGCAGCGTTGAAGGTAGTCACTACACCGGGGAGCTGTTTTTT	CSVEGSHYTGELFF
-	TRBV20-1	-	TRBJ2-1	TGCAGTGCTAGGGGGGGCAATGAGCAGTTCTTC	CSARGGNEQFF
TRBD1	TRBV18	-	TRBJ1-6	TGTGCCAGCTCACCAGGGGTACCAGGACAGGGGGGCTCACCCCTCCACTTT	CASSPGVPGQGGSPLHF
-	TRBV15	-	TRBJ2-2	TGTGCCACCAGCACTTTATCCGGGGAGCTGTTTTTT	CATSTLSGELFF